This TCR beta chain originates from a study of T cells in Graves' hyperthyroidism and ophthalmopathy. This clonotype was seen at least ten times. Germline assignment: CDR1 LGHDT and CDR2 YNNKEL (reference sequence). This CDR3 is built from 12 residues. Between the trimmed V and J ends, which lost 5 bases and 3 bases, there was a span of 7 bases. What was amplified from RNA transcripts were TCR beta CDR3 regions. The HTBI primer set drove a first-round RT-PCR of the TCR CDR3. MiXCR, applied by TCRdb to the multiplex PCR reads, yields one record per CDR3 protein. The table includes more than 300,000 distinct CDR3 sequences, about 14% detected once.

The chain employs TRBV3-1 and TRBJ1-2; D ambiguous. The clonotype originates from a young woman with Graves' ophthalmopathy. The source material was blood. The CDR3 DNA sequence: TGTGCCAGCAGCGTTCCGCACTATGGCTACACCTTC. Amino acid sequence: CASSVPHYGYTF.